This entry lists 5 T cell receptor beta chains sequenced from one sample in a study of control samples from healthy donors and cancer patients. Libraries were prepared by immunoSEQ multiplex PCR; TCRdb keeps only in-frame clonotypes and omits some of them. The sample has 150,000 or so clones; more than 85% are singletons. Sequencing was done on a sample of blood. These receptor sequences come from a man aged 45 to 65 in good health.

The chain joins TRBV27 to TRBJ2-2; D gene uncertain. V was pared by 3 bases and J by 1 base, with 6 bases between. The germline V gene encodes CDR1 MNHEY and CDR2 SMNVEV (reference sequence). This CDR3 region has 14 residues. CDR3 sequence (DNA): TGTGCCAGCAGTTTCGGACGGAACACCGGGGAGCTGTTTTTT. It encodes CASSFGRNTGELFF.

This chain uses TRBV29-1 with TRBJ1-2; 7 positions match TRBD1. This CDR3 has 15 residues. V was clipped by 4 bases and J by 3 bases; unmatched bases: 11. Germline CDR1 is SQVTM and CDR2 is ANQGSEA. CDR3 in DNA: TGCAGCGTTGCAGGGTCCCACAGGGGAGACTATGGCTACACCTTC. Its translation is CSVAGSHRGDYGYTF.

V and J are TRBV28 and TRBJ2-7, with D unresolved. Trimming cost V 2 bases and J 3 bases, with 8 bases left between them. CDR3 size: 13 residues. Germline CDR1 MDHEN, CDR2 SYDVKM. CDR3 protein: CASSLASNYEQYF. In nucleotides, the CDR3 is TGTGCCAGCAGTTTAGCCTCGAACTACGAGCAGTACTTC.

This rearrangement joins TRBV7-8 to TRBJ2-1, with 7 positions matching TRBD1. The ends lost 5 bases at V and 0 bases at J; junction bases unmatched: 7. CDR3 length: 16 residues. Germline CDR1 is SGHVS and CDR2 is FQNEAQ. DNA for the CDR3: TGTGCCAGCAGCCGAGGGGGCAGGAGCTCCTACAATGAGCAGTTCTTC. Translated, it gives CASSRGGRSSYNEQFF.

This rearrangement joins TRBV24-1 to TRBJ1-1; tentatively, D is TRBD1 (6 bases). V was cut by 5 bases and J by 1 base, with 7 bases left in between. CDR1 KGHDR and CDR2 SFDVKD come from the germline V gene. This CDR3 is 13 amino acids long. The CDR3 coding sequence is TGTGCCACCAGTGGCAGGGGGAACACTGAAGCTTTCTTT. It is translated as CATSGRGNTEAFF.